The present T cell receptor (beta chain) was sequenced within a study of T-cell reconstitution after alpha-beta-depleted transplantation in children. The study's findings and limits: T cells produced anew were the main source of T-cell counts and diversity one year after transplant. After transplant, at about two months, alpha-beta T cells were reportedly derived from several hundred expanded graft clones. Recipient T cells and thymic progenitors that survived were the source of the high TCRbeta diversity seen at day 60 in some patients.

Construction of the TCRbeta library involved unique molecular identifiers. TCRdb ran MiXCR on the PCR reads and lists one entry per CDR3 protein. The table includes just over 200,000 distinct CDR3 sequences, 7% to 9% detected once. The CDR3 is 16 amino acids. With 7 bases clipped from V and 3 bases from J, the junction kept 12 bases outside the gene matches. The sample holds many counts of this clonotype. As yet, its antigen is unknown. V and J are TRBV12-3 or TRBV12-4 and TRBJ2-3; TRBD2 aligns across 8 bases. This clonotype originated in a male patient between 2 and 10 years old who had a stem cell transplant for acute myeloid leukemia, so the T cells may come from the graft donor. The source material was PBMCs, mostly from graft donor cells, sampled 360 days after TCRalphabeta/CD19-depleted stem cell transplant. The CDR3 DNA sequence: TGTGCCAGCACTCCCGAGGCGGGGGGCCAAACAGATACGCAGTATTTT. Translating gives CASTPEAGGQTDTQYF.